This T cell receptor beta chain was identified in a study of blood T cell repertoires in COVID-19. Data came from immunoSEQ multiplex PCR; TCRdb stores just in-frame clones and leaves some out. The table lists 120,000 to 150,000 clones, 85% to 90% of them singletons, with around 4.5% in the top ten. Germline assignment: CDR1 SEHNR and CDR2 FQNEAQ (reference sequence). The V end lost 3 bases, the J end lost 3 bases, and 8 bases lay between the germline ends. The CDR3 spans 13 residues. The sequence derives from a middle-aged woman with acute or convalescent COVID-19. The sequenced sample consisted of peripheral blood. The chain has TRBV7-9 and TRBJ1-2; the D is unclear. CDR3 in amino acids: CASSFPQDYGYTF. CDR3 coding DNA: TGTGCCAGCAGCTTCCCACAAGACTATGGCTACACCTTC.